A selection of T cell receptor beta chains follows, all from one sample in a study of PD-L1 blockade in urothelial cancer. Sequencing used immunoSEQ multiplex PCR; TCRdb keeps in-frame clones, though not all of them. Found here are about 45,000 clones, 88% of them singletons; the top ten hold almost 4%. The sequencing here drew on PBMCs, taken around atezolizumab (anti-PD-L1) treatment. Receptor source: a man older than 75 with urothelial cancer. The CDR3 runs from the conserved cysteine through the conserved F or W. D genes are given only for firm matches. Some rows mark clone size as missing; the rest say once, few, many or name a class of expanded clone.

j_call d_call v_call clone_size cdr3_aa cdr3_nt
TRBJ1-3 NA TRBV7-6 NA CASSPRNGNTIYF TGTGCCAGCAGCCCCCGTAATGGAAACACCATATATTTT
TRBJ2-3 NA TRBV9 NA CASSARGQDTQYF TGTGCCAGCAGTGCCCGAGGACAAGATACGCAGTATTTT
TRBJ1-4 NA TRBV5-1 NA CASSPTDGRANEKLFF TGCGCCAGCAGCCCCACCGATGGGAGGGCTAATGAAAAACTGTTTTTT
TRBJ2-1 NA TRBV2 NA CASRAEDYQNNEQFF TGTGCCAGCCGGGCCGAGGACTACCAAAACAATGAGCAGTTCTTC
TRBJ2-3 NA TRBV5-5 NA CASRPSGTHDTQYF TGTGCCAGCAGACCCTCCGGGACTCATGATACGCAGTATTTT
TRBJ2-3 TRBD2 TRBV6-4 once CASSELAGVGTDTQYF TGTGCCAGCAGTGAACTAGCGGGAGTGGGAACGGATACGCAGTATTTT
TRBJ2-1 NA TRBV11-3 NA CASSFSGLGNEQFF TGTGCCAGCAGCTTTAGCGGTCTGGGGAATGAGCAGTTCTTC
TRBJ1-3 NA TRBV15 NA CATSRVGGATSGNTIYF TGTGCCACCAGCAGAGTGGGGGGGGCTACCTCTGGAAACACCATATATTTT
TRBJ2-4 TRBD2 TRBV28 once CASSLNPGGAKNIQYF TGTGCCAGCAGTTTAAACCCGGGGGGAGCCAAAAACATTCAGTACTTC
TRBJ2-7 NA TRBV9 once CASSVGQTSSYEQYF TGTGCCAGCAGCGTAGGACAGACGAGCTCCTACGAGCAGTACTTC
TRBJ1-1 TRBD1 TRBV11-1 NA CASSWGQGIGNTEAFF TGTGCCAGCAGCTGGGGACAGGGTATAGGGAACACTGAAGCTTTCTTT
TRBJ2-1 TRBD1 TRBV10-3 NA CAILRDSYNEQFF TGTGCCATCTTACGGGACAGCTACAATGAGCAGTTCTTC
TRBJ1-1 TRBD1 TRBV6-6 NA CASSYPGQGDTEAFF TGTGCCAGCAGTTACCCTGGACAGGGGGACACTGAAGCTTTCTTT
TRBJ1-2 NA TRBV5-1 NA CASSENAGGSYGYTF TGCGCCAGCAGCGAGAACGCCGGGGGTTCCTATGGCTACACCTTC
TRBJ2-7 NA TRBV5-4 NA CASSLSGSALSYEQYF TGTGCCAGCAGCTTGTCCGGGAGCGCCCTCTCCTACGAGCAGTACTTC
TRBJ2-5 NA TRBV4-3 NA CASSVARGRETQYF TGCGCCAGCAGCGTAGCTAGGGGCCGAGAGACCCAGTACTTC
TRBJ2-2 TRBD1 TRBV9 NA CASSPRAQGVTGELFF TGTGCCAGCAGCCCCCGGGCCCAGGGGGTAACCGGGGAGCTGTTTTTT
TRBJ1-2 NA TRBV5-1 NA CASSLSVEYGYTF TGCGCCAGCAGCTTGTCGGTTGAGTATGGCTACACCTTC
TRBJ2-3 NA TRBV10-1 NA CASSESRAGYSTDTQYF TGCGCCAGCAGTGAGTCGAGGGCGGGATACAGCACAGATACGCAGTATTTT
TRBJ2-1 NA TRBV5-1 NA CASTSIGGPDNEQFF TGCGCCAGCACCTCTATCGGGGGGCCGGACAATGAGCAGTTCTTC
TRBJ2-7 TRBD2 TRBV19 NA CASSIAGGVGYEQYF TGTGCCAGTAGTATCGCCGGGGGGGTCGGCTACGAGCAGTACTTC
TRBJ2-5 TRBD1 TRBV5-6 NA CASSLGDRGTETQYF TGTGCCAGCAGCTTGGGGGACAGGGGTACAGAGACCCAGTACTTC
TRBJ2-7 NA TRBV5-1 NA CASSLLAGAAYEQYF TGCGCCAGCAGCTTGTTGGCGGGGGCTGCTTACGAGCAGTACTTC
TRBJ2-5 TRBD1 TRBV5-1 NA CASSRGQRQETQYF TGCGCCAGCAGCCGGGGACAGAGGCAAGAGACCCAGTACTTC
TRBJ2-7 NA TRBV14 NA CASSQVRTAGEQYF TGTGCCAGCAGCCAAGTACGGACTGCCGGCGAGCAGTACTTC
TRBJ2-3 NA TRBV29-1 NA CSVVPGDANTQYF TGCAGCGTTGTTCCGGGGGACGCGAATACGCAGTATTTT
TRBJ2-3 NA TRBV7-2 NA CASSLLSDTQYF TGTGCCAGCAGCTTACTTTCCGATACGCAGTATTTT
TRBJ2-7 TRBD2 TRBV23-1 NA CASTEPRGGRSYEQYF TGCGCCAGCACTGAACCCCGGGGGGGGAGATCCTACGAGCAGTACTTC
TRBJ1-5 TRBD1 TRBV27 NA CASSLSRQGNQPQHF TGTGCCAGCAGTTTATCGCGACAGGGCAACCAGCCCCAGCATTTT
TRBJ1-1 TRBD1 TRBV19 NA CASRRTGGPEAFF TGTGCCAGTAGGAGGACAGGGGGCCCTGAAGCTTTCTTT
TRBJ2-1 TRBD2 TRBV30 NA CAWSADWGTSGSSYNEQFF TGTGCCTGGAGTGCGGACTGGGGGACTAGCGGGAGTTCTTACAATGAGCAGTTCTTC
TRBJ2-2 TRBD2 TRBV16 NA CASSLRLAGDGELFF TGTGCCAGCAGCCTACGACTAGCGGGAGACGGGGAGCTGTTTTTT
TRBJ1-2 NA TRBV9 NA CASSVPSLTGYGYTF TGTGCCAGCAGCGTACCCAGTCTAACCGGGTATGGCTACACCTTC
TRBJ2-7 TRBD2 TRBV6-6 NA CASSYDVAGAYEQYF TGTGCCAGCAGTTACGACGTAGCGGGAGCCTACGAGCAGTACTTC
TRBJ1-1 TRBD1 TRBV6-5 few CASRRQGKAFF TGTGCCAGCAGGCGACAGGGTAAAGCTTTCTTT